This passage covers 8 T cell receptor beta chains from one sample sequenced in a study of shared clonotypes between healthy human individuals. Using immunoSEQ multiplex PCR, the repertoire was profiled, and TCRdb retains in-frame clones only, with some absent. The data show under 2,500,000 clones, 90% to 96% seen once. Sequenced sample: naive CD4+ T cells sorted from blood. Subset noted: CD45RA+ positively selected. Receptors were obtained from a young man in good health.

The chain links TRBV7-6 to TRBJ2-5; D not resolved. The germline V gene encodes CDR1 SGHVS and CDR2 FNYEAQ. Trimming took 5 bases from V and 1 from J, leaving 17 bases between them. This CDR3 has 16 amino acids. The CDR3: CASSPELTGFQETQYF. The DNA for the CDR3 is TGTGCCAGCAGCCCCGAACTCACGGGTTTCCAAGAGACCCAGTACTTC.

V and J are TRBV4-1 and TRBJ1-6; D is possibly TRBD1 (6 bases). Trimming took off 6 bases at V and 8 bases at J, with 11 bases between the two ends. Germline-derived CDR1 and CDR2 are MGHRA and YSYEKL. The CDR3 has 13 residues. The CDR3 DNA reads TGCGCCAGCAGTAGGACAGTGGATTCACCCCTCCACTTT. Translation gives CASSRTVDSPLHF.

CDR3 residues: CASSTGTYNQPQHF. The DNA of the CDR3 is TGTGCCAGCAGTACGGGAACTTATAATCAGCCCCAGCATTTT. The chain combines TRBV6-6 with TRBJ1-5; D ambiguous. The CDR3 consists of 14 residues. The ends were cut back, 5 bases at V and 4 bases at J, with 12 bases in the middle. Per germline, CDR1 MNHNY and CDR2 SVGAGI (reference sequence).

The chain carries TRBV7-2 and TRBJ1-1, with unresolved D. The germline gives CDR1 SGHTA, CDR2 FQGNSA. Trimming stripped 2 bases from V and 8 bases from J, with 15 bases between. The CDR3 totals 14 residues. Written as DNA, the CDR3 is TGTGCCAGCAGCTTAATGTCAGCCCCGCTAGAAGCTTTCTTT. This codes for CASSLMSAPLEAFF.

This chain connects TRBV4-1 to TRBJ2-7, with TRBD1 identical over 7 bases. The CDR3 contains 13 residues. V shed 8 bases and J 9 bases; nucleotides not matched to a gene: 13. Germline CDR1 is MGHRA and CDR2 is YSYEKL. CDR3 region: CASAEGALTSQYF. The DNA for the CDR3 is TGCGCCAGCGCCGAGGGGGCGCTAACTTCGCAGTACTTC.

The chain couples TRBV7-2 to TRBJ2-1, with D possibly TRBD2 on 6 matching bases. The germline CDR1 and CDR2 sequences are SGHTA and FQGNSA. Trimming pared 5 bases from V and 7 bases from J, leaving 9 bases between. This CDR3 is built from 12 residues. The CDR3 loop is CASSPAGNEQFF. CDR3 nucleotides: TGTGCCAGCAGCCCTGCGGGAAATGAGCAGTTCTTC. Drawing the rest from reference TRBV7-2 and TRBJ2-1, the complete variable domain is GAGVSQSPSNKVTEKGKDVELRCDPISGHTALYWYRQSLGQGLEFLIYFQGNSAPDKSGLPSDRFSAERTGGSVSTLTIQRTQQEDSAVYLCASSPAGNEQFFGPGTRLTVL.

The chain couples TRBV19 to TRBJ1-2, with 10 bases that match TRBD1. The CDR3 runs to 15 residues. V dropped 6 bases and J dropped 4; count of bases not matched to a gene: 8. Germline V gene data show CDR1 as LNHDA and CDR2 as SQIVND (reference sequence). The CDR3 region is CASSREGQGSYGYTF. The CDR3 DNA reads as TGTGCCAGTAGCCGAGAGGGACAGGGGTCCTATGGCTACACCTTC.

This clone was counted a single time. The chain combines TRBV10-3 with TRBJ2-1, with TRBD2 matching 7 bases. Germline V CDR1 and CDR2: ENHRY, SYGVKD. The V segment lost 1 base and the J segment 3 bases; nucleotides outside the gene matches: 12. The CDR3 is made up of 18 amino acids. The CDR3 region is CAISELGGIPGGYNEQFF. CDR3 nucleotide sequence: TGTGCCATCAGTGAGTTGGGGGGGATCCCTGGAGGCTACAATGAGCAGTTCTTC.